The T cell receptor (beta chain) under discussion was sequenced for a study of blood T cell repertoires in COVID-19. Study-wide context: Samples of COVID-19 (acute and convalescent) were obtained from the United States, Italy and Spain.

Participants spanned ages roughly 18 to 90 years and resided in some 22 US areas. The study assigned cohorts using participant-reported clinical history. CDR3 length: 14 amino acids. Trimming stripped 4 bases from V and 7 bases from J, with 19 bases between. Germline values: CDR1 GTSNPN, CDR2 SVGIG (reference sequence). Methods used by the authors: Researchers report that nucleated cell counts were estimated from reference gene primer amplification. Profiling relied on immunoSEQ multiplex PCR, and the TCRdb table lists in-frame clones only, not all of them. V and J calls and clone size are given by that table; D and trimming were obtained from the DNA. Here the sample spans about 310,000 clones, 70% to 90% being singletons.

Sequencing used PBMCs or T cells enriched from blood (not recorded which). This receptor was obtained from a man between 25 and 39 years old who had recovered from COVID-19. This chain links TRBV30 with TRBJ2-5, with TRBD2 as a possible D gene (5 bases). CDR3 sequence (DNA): TGTGCCTGGATTCCGCCCCAGGCCGGAGGGACCCAGTACTTC. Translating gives CAWIPPQAGGTQYF.